Listed here are 5 T cell receptor beta chains from one sample, sequenced in a study of T cell changes during pregnancy in multiple sclerosis. Some clones are missing from TCRdb's copy, which holds only in-frame ones; the method was immunoSEQ multiplex PCR. The sample records under 120,000 clones, approximately 90% being singletons. Sample: peripheral blood, taken after pregnancy. These receptors originate from a female donor with multiple sclerosis, enrolled in a pregnancy study.

This chain joins TRBV7-3 and TRBJ2-5; perhaps TRBD2 as D (5 bases). The CDR3 covers 15 residues. Germline CDR1 is SGHTA and CDR2 is FQGTGA. Trimming removed 1 base at V and 2 bases at J, with 11 bases between. The CDR3 here is CASSLNAGLQETQYF. DNA of the CDR3: TGTGCCAGCAGCTTAAATGCGGGTCTACAAGAGACCCAGTACTTC.

The gene calls are TRBV6-6 and TRBJ1-1; TRBD1 might be the D (6 bases). Trimming cost V 5 bases and J 0 bases, with 16 bases left between them. The germline V gene encodes CDR1 MNHNY and CDR2 SVGAGI (reference sequence). This CDR3 comprises 16 residues. CDR3 protein: CASSPNGQMMNTEAFF. CDR3 DNA sequence: TGTGCCAGCAGTCCCAATGGACAGATGATGAACACTGAAGCTTTCTTT.

The V gene is TRBV30, the J gene TRBJ1-5, with D perhaps matching TRBD1 (6 bases). This CDR3 spans 14 amino acids. Germline V gives CDR1 GTSNPN, CDR2 SVGIG (reference sequence). V dropped 0 bases and J dropped 6 bases, with 12 bases sitting between them. For the CDR3, the DNA is TGTGCCTGGAGTGTTGCGGGGGCGTCTCAGCCCCAGCATTTT. Translating gives CAWSVAGASQPQHF.

This chain joins TRBV11-2 and TRBJ2-2, with D possibly matching TRBD1 (6 bases). The CDR3 runs to 17 residues. The V gene's germline CDR1 is SGHAT and CDR2 FQNNGV. Trimming shortened V by 5 bases and J by 6 bases, and 22 bases separated the two germline ends. CDR3 in amino acids: CASSKRSWGLGAGELFF. The CDR3 DNA sequence: TGTGCCAGCAGCAAGAGGTCCTGGGGGCTCGGCGCCGGGGAGCTGTTTTTT.

V gene TRBV18 combines with J gene TRBJ2-7; 7 nucleotides align to TRBD1. The CDR3 totals 13 residues. Germline lookup yields CDR1 KGHSH and CDR2 LQKENI. The J segment lost 5 bases and the V segment lost 5 bases, leaving 6 bases of the junction unmatched. CDR3 bases: TGTGCCAGCTCATATGACAGGGTAAACGAGCAGTACTTC. Translation: CASSYDRVNEQYF.